This TCR beta chain was captured by sequencing in a study of T-cell reconstitution after alpha-beta-depleted transplantation in children. This clonotype was detected only a few times. It was with unique molecular identifiers that the TCRbeta library was prepared. TCRdb used MiXCR to reprocess the PCR reads, holding one entry per CDR3 protein. Found here are about 420,000 distinct CDR3 sequences, roughly a tenth of them singletons; the top ten hold about 5%. The germline gives CDR1 SGHRS, CDR2 YFSETQ. V was clipped by 4 bases and J by 2 bases; unmatched bases: 9. The CDR3 is 15 amino acids. The chain employs TRBV5-1 and TRBJ2-7, with 7 bases fitting TRBD2. The sequence was obtained from a human donor who donated a stem cell graft to a child with acute myeloid leukemia. The sequencing used PBMCs from the stem cell graft donor, collected from the stem cell graft. As DNA, the CDR3 is TGCGCCAGCAGCCCCGTGGGGGGGAGTACCTACGAGCAGTACTTC. Translation gives CASSPVGGSTYEQYF.